The 3 T cell receptor beta chains below all came from one sample that was sequenced in a study of low-dose radiotherapy and immunotherapy resistance in tumors (dated by TCRdb to 2021 to 2024). According to the study, the label for this sample's time point signals: before trial treatment. Sequencing instrument: Illumina MiniSeq. An approximately 20-cycle PCR with Phusion amplified the TCRs, pairing a constant-region primer with the adapter that was attached to the V primers. TCRdb took the public reads, trimmed them with fastp at Q25, ran MiXCR for clone calling and kept in-frame beta chains. One record per CDR3 amino acid sequence lists the most common genes and DNA. The sample table contains under 60,000 distinct CDR3 sequences; only one count was recorded for roughly 12% of them. The ten largest clonotypes hold 6.2% of the sample. The sequencing here drew on PBMCs, taken before treatment. The source is a female donor with ovarian cancer.

Remarks on this clonotype: It differs at one base from a far larger clone, so likely a read error. The chain couples TRBV5-1 to TRBJ2-7; TRBD2 matches at 9 bases. The CDR3 loop spans 15 amino acids. Germline V gene lookup returns CDR1 SGHRS and CDR2 YFSETQ. The CDR3 bases are TGTGCCAGCAGCAATACCAGCGGGGGGTCCTACGAGCAGTACTTC. Translating gives CASSNTSGGSYEQYF.

This clonotype was recorded many times. This chain's CDR3 is CASTGGGRNEQFF. For the CDR3, the DNA is TGTGCCAGCACCGGAGGGGGGAGGAATGAGCAGTTCTTC. The chain employs TRBV2 and TRBJ2-1; D tentatively fits TRBD1 or TRBD2 (6 bases each). CDR1 SNHLY and CDR2 FYNNEI come from the germline V gene. V was cut by 7 bases and J by 7 bases, with 14 bases left in between. This CDR3 is built from 13 residues.

The chain is built from TRBV20-1 and TRBJ1-6; 9 bases map to TRBD1. The ends lost 2 bases at V and 10 bases at J; junction bases unmatched: 6. The CDR3 contains 14 residues. The germline V gene has CDR1 DFQATT and CDR2 SNEGSKA (reference sequence). The CDR3 loop is CSARPGQGGSPLHF. In nucleotides, the CDR3 is TGCAGTGCTAGACCGGGACAGGGAGGATCACCCCTCCACTTT.